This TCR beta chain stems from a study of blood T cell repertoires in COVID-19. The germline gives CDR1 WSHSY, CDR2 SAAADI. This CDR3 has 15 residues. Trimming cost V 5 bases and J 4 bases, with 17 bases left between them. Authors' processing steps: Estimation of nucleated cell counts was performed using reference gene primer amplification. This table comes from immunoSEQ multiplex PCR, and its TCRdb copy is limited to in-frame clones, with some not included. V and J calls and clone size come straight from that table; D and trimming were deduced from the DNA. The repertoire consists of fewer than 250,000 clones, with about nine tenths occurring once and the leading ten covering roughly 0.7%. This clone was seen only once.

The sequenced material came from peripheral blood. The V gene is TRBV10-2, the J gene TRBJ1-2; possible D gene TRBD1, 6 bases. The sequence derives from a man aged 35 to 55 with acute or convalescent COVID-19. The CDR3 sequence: CASSPYLTGIYGYTF. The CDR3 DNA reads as TGCGCCAGCAGTCCCTACCTCACAGGGATCTATGGCTACACCTTC.